The present T cell receptor beta chain was sequenced within a study of blood T cell repertoires in COVID-19 (dated by TCRdb to 2019 to 2021). With respect to the entire study: Samples from collaborators originated in the United States, Italy and Spain and spanned both the acute and convalescent phases of COVID-19. The prospective study material was composed of cDNA or gDNA derived from T cells, B-cell-depleted T cells, or PBMCs. Deeply sampled blood TCRbeta repertoires from subjects exposed to, actively infected with, or recovered from COVID-19 were included in the dataset. The repertoires were released in a freely available public database intended as a resource for research on the immune response to SARS-CoV-2. Samples were obtained from the ongoing ImmuneRACE study (first 160 participants) and from 1,254 subjects provided by 6 global collaborators. Nearly every sample came with metadata listing a de-identified subject ID, COVID-19 status, age in years and sex. HLA class I and class II types, where available, came from metadata supplied by the sample provider rather than from assay-based typing. Overall results and qualifications from the work: The amount of clinical and demographic metadata varied by source and participant and was provided uncurated.

The V end loses 4 bases and the J end loses 7 bases, and a stretch of 22 bases separates them. CDR3 length: 17 amino acids, cysteine to phenylalanine. The only DNA kept is the CDR3, 51 bases in frame from the first base. CDR1 and CDR2 are read off the germline V gene as MGHDK and SYGVNS. TCRbeta CDR3 regions were amplified from genomic DNA by means of the immunoSEQ Assay, a bias-controlled multiplex PCR. The published analysis was carried out like this. The number of nucleated cells in each sample was estimated from the amplification of reference gene primers within the assay. To quantify the absolute abundance of each unique TCRbeta CDR3 rearrangement, sequence reads were collapsed and filtered. For each sample, productive Simpson clonality was calculated as the square root of Simpson's diversity index across productive rearrangements. TCRdb holds this immuneACCESS table with in-frame rearrangements only. Some clones are missing; in checked studies, unresolved V genes explain under half, and the rest has no known cause. That table gives V, J and clone size, and the DNA gave D and trimming. In all, the sample holds about 73,000 clones, and 89% of those were seen once. The ten largest clones represent 8.9% of the sample.

With regard to this clone: Which antigen it targets is not known. Nothing much larger sits one base from this clone, and base qualities are not available.

The collaborating institutions used their own protocols to collect whole blood in K2EDTA tubes. For TCRbeta analysis, collaborator samples were shipped as frozen whole blood, as isolated PBMCs, or as DNA extracted from either sample type. Sequences were obtained from peripheral blood. This sequence originates from an older man with acute or convalescent COVID-19. The V and J segments used are TRBV25-1 and TRBJ1-4, and TRBD1 may be the D gene, going by 5 matching bases. CDR3 protein: CASSASLGQDGSEKLFF. The bases are TGTGCCAGCAGTGCCTCTCTGGGGCAGGACGGCAGTGAAAAACTGTTTTTT.